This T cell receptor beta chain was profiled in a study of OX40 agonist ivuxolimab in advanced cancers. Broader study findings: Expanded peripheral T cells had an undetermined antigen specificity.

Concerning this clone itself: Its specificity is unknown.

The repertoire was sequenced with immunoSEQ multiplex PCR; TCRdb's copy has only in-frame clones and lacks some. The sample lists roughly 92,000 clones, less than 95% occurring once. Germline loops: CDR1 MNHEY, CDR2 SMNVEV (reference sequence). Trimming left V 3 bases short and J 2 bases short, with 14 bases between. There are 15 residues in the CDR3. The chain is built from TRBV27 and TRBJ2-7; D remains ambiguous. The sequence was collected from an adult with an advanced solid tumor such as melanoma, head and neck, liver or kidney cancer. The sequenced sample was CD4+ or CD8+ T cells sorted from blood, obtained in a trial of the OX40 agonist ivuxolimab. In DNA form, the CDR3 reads TGTGCCAGCAGTTTCGTAACCCTCGAGACCTACGAGCAGTACTTC. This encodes CASSFVTLETYEQYF.